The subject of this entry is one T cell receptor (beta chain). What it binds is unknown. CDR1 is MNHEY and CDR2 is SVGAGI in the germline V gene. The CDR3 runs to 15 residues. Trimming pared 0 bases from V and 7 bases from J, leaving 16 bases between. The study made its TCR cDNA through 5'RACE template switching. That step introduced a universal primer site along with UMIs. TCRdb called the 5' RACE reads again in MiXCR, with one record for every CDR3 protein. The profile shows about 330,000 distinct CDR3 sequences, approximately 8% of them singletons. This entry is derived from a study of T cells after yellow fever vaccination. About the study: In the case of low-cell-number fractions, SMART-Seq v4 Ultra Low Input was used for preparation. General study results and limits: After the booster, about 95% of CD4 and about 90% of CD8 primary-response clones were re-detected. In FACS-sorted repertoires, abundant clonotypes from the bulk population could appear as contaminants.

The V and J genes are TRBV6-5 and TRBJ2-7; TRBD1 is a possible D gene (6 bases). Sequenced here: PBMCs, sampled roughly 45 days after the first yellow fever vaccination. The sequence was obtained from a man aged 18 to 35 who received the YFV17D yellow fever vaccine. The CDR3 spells CASSYSKAGVGEQYF. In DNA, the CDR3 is TGTGCCAGCAGTTACTCGAAGGCAGGGGTGGGGGAGCAGTACTTC.